These 10 T cell receptor beta chains came from one sample sequenced in a study of T cells after yellow fever vaccination. TCRdb itself ran the 5' RACE reads through MiXCR, one entry per CDR3 protein. The top ten clones hold 17% of a sample with 450,000 to 600,000 distinct CDR3 sequences, less than 20% of them seen once. The input for sequencing was PBMCs, taken about 5 days after the first yellow fever vaccination. The source of these receptors is a man aged 18 to 29 who received the YFV17D yellow fever vaccine.

The chain links TRBV5-1 to TRBJ2-3; D is undetermined. The CDR3 runs 13 residues. CDR1 and CDR2 from the germline V gene are SGHRS and YFSETQ. Between the trimmed V and J ends, which lost 7 bases and 2 bases, there was a span of 11 bases. CDR3 sequence reads: CASRSFPTDTQYF. In DNA, the CDR3 is TGCGCCAGCCGTAGCTTCCCCACAGATACGCAGTATTTT.

As regards this clonotype: At one boundary the junction diverges from the germline segment, which might be a read error. The V call is TRBV5-1, the J call TRBJ2-2; D is uncertain. CDR3 length: 18 amino acids. CDR1 is SGHRS, CDR2 YFSETQ, per germline. Here the CDR3 reads CASRLAYASLENTGELFF. The DNA of the CDR3 is TGCGCCAGCCGCTTGGCCTATGCTTCGCTAGAGAACACCGGGGAGCTGTTTTTT. The full variable domain, its missing parts supplied by reference TRBV5-1 and TRBJ2-2, is KAGVTQTPRYLIKTRGQQVTLSCSPISGHRSVSWYQQTPGQGLQFLFEYFSETQRNKGNFPGRFSGRQFSNSRSEMNVSTLELGDSALYLCASRLAYASLENTGELFFGEGSRLTVL.

The chain carries TRBV20-1 and TRBJ1-2; possibly TRBD1 for D (5 bases). The ends were cut back, 5 bases at V and 3 bases at J, with 10 bases in the middle. The length of the CDR3 is 12 residues. Per germline, CDR1 DFQATT and CDR2 SNEGSKA (reference sequence). CDR3 coding DNA: TGCAGTGCTGCCGACAGCTACTATGGCTACACCTTC. This codes for CSAADSYYGYTF.

This clonotype was counted at least ten times. The V call is TRBV7-6, the J call TRBJ2-1; 7 bases agree with TRBD1. Trimming took 1 base from V and 5 from J; bases not matched to a gene: 8. The germline CDR1 and CDR2 sequences are SGHVS and FNYEAQ. There are 16 residues in the CDR3. For the CDR3, the DNA is TGTGCCAGCAGCTTAGAAAAAACAGGGGTCCACAATGAGCAGTTCTTC. It encodes CASSLEKTGVHNEQFF.

This chain joins TRBV20-1 and TRBJ1-3; no reliable D call. Trimming removed 5 bases from V and 0 bases from J, with 8 bases in between. The CDR3 length is 13 residues. From germline, CDR1 is DFQATT and CDR2 SNEGSKA (reference sequence). DNA for the CDR3: TGCAGTGCTCCGGGCAACTCTGGAAACACCATATATTTT. As protein: CSAPGNSGNTIYF.

This clonotype was counted between two and nine times. CDR3 nucleotides: TGTGCCAGCAGCCCCCCAGGACAGGGAGAGACCCAGTACTTC. Amino acid sequence: CASSPPGQGETQYF. This rearrangement joins TRBV7-9 to TRBJ2-5; 8 bases agree with TRBD1. Germline lookup yields CDR1 SEHNR and CDR2 FQNEAQ (reference sequence). This CDR3 contains 14 residues. The trim removed 5 bases at V and 4 bases at J, leaving 6 bases unmatched.

The chain employs TRBV24-1 and TRBJ1-2; D is uncertain. Germline CDR1 KGHDR, CDR2 SFDVKD. Trimming shortened V by 9 bases and J by 4 bases, and 17 bases separated the two germline ends. There are 14 residues in the CDR3. CDR3 sequence: CATPRATLIYGYTF. CDR3 DNA: TGTGCCACCCCCCGGGCCACCCTTATCTATGGCTACACCTTC.

The CDR3 DNA reads as TGTGCCAGCAGCTGGCATAGCGGGGGGGCCAGCCATACGCAGTATTTT. Encoded protein: CASSWHSGGASHTQYF. The gene calls are TRBV7-3 and TRBJ2-3, with 11 bases fitting TRBD2. Germline assignment: CDR1 SGHTA and CDR2 FQGTGA. The CDR3 runs 16 residues. Losses at the gene ends were 4 bases for V and 7 bases for J; bases not matched to a gene: 10. Looking up the rest from reference TRBV7-3 and TRBJ2-3 gives the full variable domain: GAGVSQTPSNKVTEKGKYVELRCDPISGHTALYWYRQSLGQGPEFLIYFQGTGAADDSGLPNDRFFAVRPEGSVSTLKIQRTERGDSAVYLCASSWHSGGASHTQYFGPGTRLTVL.

This clonotype was counted only a few times. This sequence joins TRBV5-1 and TRBJ1-1, with TRBD1 identical over 7 bases. In germline, CDR1 is SGHRS, CDR2 YFSETQ. This CDR3 contains 15 residues. V lost 5 bases and J lost 2; bases outside the gene matches: 9. CDR3 sequence reads: CASSRDSHANTEAFF. CDR3 in DNA: TGCGCCAGCAGTCGGGACAGCCACGCTAACACTGAAGCTTTCTTT.

This clonotype was recorded at least ten times. This chain joins TRBV6-2 or TRBV6-3 and TRBJ2-2; no clear D gene. The CDR3 sequence is 12 residues long. V was shortened by 3 bases and J by 6 bases, with 5 bases between the two germline ends. CDR1 MNHEY and CDR2 SVGEGT come from the germline V gene. This CDR3 is CASSYSAGELFF. CDR3 nucleotide sequence: TGTGCCAGCAGTTATTCGGCCGGGGAGCTGTTTTTT.